A selection of T cell receptor beta chains follows, all from one sample in a study of beta chain features in type 1 diabetes. Clones were sequenced by immunoSEQ multiplex PCR, and TCRdb holds only the in-frame ones, with some missing. The data show 20,000 to 30,000 clones, around 68% seen once. Sequenced input: Tregs from blood. These receptors all stem from a young man with type 1 diabetes. The CDR3 runs from the conserved cysteine through the conserved F or W. The D gene is left open where the match is weak. Size is stated for part of the rows, as once, few or many counts, or as a class when the clone is expanded.

clone_size	d_call	v_call	j_call	cdr3_length	cdr3_aa	cdr3_nt
.	TRBD1	TRBV4-3	TRBJ1-1	15	CASSPRTGAGTEAFF	TGCGCCAGCAGCCCTAGGACAGGGGCGGGCACTGAAGCTTTCTTT
few	.	TRBV6-6	TRBJ2-1	11	CASSYSEEQFF	TGTGCCAGCAGTTACTCGGAGGAGCAGTTCTTC
.	TRBD1	TRBV28	TRBJ1-2	12	CASSSWDRPYTF	TGTGCCAGCAGTTCGTGGGACAGGCCCTACACCTTC
.	TRBD1	TRBV2	TRBJ1-5	13	CASKGQGRGPQHF	TGTGCCAGCAAAGGACAGGGGAGGGGGCCCCAGCATTTT
few	.	TRBV18	TRBJ1-1	17	CASSPTVSGFKDTEAFF	TGTGCCAGCTCACCGACGGTGTCGGGGTTTAAGGACACTGAAGCTTTCTTT
few	.	TRBV4-3	TRBJ2-3	16	CASSQDHGHRTDTQYF	TGCGCCAGCAGCCAAGATCACGGACATCGCACAGATACGCAGTATTTT
.	.	TRBV5-1	TRBJ1-1	13	CASRRGQFYEAFF	TGCGCCAGCCGACGGGGACAATTCTATGAAGCTTTCTTT
.	.	TRBV19	TRBJ1-1	16	CASSLPARFGFDMPFF	TGTGCCAGTAGTCTCCCGGCCAGGTTTGGATTTGATATGCCTTTCTTT
.	.	TRBV21-1	TRBJ1-2	19	CASSKERNGKGQPNYGYTF	TGTGCCAGCAGCAAAGAAAGAAACGGGAAGGGACAACCTAACTATGGCTACACCTTC
.	.	TRBV5-1	TRBJ1-2	15	CASSLGDTVFYGYTF	TGCGCCAGCAGCTTGGGGGACACTGTTTTCTATGGCTACACCTTC
.	.	TRBV5-6	TRBJ1-2	13	CASSSLGNYGYTF	TGTGCCAGCAGCTCCTTGGGCAACTATGGCTACACCTTC
.	.	TRBV5-8	TRBJ2-6	12	CASSLGANVLTF	TGTGCCAGCTCCCTCGGGGCCAACGTCCTGACTTTC
.	.	TRBV6-1	TRBJ1-5	14	CASTVDRFGQPQHF	TGTGCCAGCACCGTAGACAGGTTCGGGCAGCCCCAGCATTTT
.	TRBD1	TRBV5-4	TRBJ2-2	15	CASSPGQGLSGELFF	TGTGCCAGCAGCCCGGGACAGGGCCTAAGCGGGGAGCTGTTTTTT
.	.	TRBV5-1	TRBJ2-1	14	CASTLGGQHNEQFF	TGCGCCAGCACTCTGGGGGGACAGCACAATGAGCAGTTCTTC
few	.	TRBV4-3	TRBJ2-6	17	CASSQDGPGTGANVLTF	TGCGCCAGCAGCCAAGATGGCCCAGGGACTGGGGCCAACGTCCTGACTTTC
.	TRBD1	TRBV5-1	TRBJ2-7	13	CASAGQGFDEQYF	TGCGCCAGCGCCGGACAGGGATTCGACGAGCAGTACTTC
.	.	TRBV9	TRBJ2-7	15	CASSVGPGGFYEQYF	TGTGCCAGCAGCGTAGGGCCCGGGGGATTCTACGAGCAGTACTTC
.	TRBD2	TRBV5-4	TRBJ2-7	17	CASSTRVRAGPLYEQYF	TGTGCCAGCAGCACACGAGTCCGAGCGGGGCCCCTCTACGAGCAGTACTTC
.	.	TRBV28	TRBJ2-1	12	CASSLLVREQFF	TGTGCCAGCAGTCTACTCGTGAGGGAGCAGTTCTTC
.	.	TRBV5-1	TRBJ1-1	14	CASSLAGGGPEAFF	TGCGCCAGCAGCTTGGCCGGCGGGGGGCCTGAAGCTTTCTTT
.	.	TRBV5-4	TRBJ1-2	16	CASRPGRGAGDYGYTF	TGTGCCAGCAGACCGGGACGGGGGGCGGGGGACTATGGCTACACCTTC
.	.	TRBV6-5	TRBJ2-7	14	CASSYLRKPYEQYF	TGTGCCAGCAGTTACTTGCGGAAACCCTACGAGCAGTACTTC
.	.	TRBV11-2	TRBJ2-1	14	CASSLDRWAGEQFF	TGTGCCAGCAGCTTAGATAGATGGGCGGGTGAGCAGTTCTTC
.	TRBD2	TRBV18	TRBJ2-3	16	CASSPRPSGREDTQYF	TGTGCCAGCTCACCACGTCCTAGCGGGAGGGAAGATACGCAGTATTTT
few	.	TRBV14	TRBJ2-2	13	CASSPQGTGELFF	TGTGCCAGCAGCCCACAGGGAACCGGGGAGCTGTTTTTT
.	.	TRBV6-5	TRBJ1-1	15	CASSSRPLRYTEAFF	TGTGCCAGCAGTTCACGACCCCTGAGGTACACTGAAGCTTTCTTT
.	.	TRBV27	TRBJ2-7	13	CASSDWSSYEQYF	TGTGCCAGCAGTGACTGGAGCTCCTACGAGCAGTACTTC
.	.	TRBV4-3	TRBJ2-1	16	CASSQVPRGFYNEQFF	TGCGCCAGCAGCCAAGTTCCCAGGGGCTTTTACAATGAGCAGTTCTTC
.	.	TRBV28	TRBJ1-6	20	CASSSRRGGSESSYNSPLHF	TGTGCCAGCAGTTCCCGAAGGGGGGGGAGCGAAAGCTCCTATAATTCACCCCTCCACTTT
.	TRBD2	TRBV28	TRBJ2-7	14	CASSWTSDSYEQYF	TGTGCCAGCAGTTGGACTAGCGACTCCTACGAGCAGTACTTC
few	TRBD1	TRBV6-6	TRBJ2-2	15	CASIRDSAYTGELFF	TGTGCCAGCATCCGGGACAGCGCCTACACCGGGGAGCTGTTTTTT
.	TRBD1	TRBV5-1	TRBJ2-3	18	CASSLVPLGTGGTDTQYF	TGCGCCAGCAGCTTGGTGCCCTTAGGGACAGGAGGCACAGATACGCAGTATTTT
.	TRBD1	TRBV28	TRBJ2-3	15	CASTRQGVSRDTQYF	TGTGCCAGCACCCGACAGGGGGTTTCCAGAGATACGCAGTATTTT
once	.	TRBV29-1	TRBJ2-3	12	CSVMGGGDTQYF	TGCAGCGTCATGGGAGGGGGAGATACGCAGTATTTT
once	TRBD1	TRBV29-1	TRBJ1-2	15	CSAGGQGIPNYGYTF	TGCAGCGCAGGAGGACAGGGGATCCCTAACTATGGCTACACCTTC
.	TRBD1	TRBV19	TRBJ2-2	16	CASKGWGQLNTGELFF	TGTGCCAGTAAGGGCTGGGGACAGCTAAACACCGGGGAGCTGTTTTTT
.	TRBD2	TRBV29-1	TRBJ2-1	14	CSARTSGYYNEQFF	TGCAGCGCTAGAACTAGCGGGTATTACAATGAGCAGTTCTTC
few	TRBD2	TRBV30	TRBJ2-1	18	CAWSPSSGRPSFYNEQFF	TGTGCCTGGAGTCCTTCTAGCGGGAGGCCTTCTTTCTACAATGAGCAGTTCTTC
.	TRBD1	TRBV7-2	TRBJ2-5	15	CASSFDRGPQETQYF	TGTGCCAGCAGCTTCGACAGGGGGCCTCAAGAGACCCAGTACTTC
.	.	TRBV29-1	TRBJ1-2	13	CSVPDRYIYGYTF	TGCAGCGTTCCCGACAGGTATATCTATGGCTACACCTTC
.	.	TRBV9	TRBJ2-7	14	CASSPAGALYEQYF	TGTGCCAGCAGCCCTGCGGGGGCCCTCTACGAGCAGTACTTC
.	TRBD1	TRBV6-1	TRBJ2-7	14	CASSGQGQSYEQYF	TGTGCCAGCAGTGGACAGGGCCAGTCCTACGAGCAGTACTTC
.	TRBD1	TRBV19	TRBJ1-2	15	CASSGRDRGGYGYTF	TGTGCCAGTAGTGGCCGGGACAGGGGCGGGTATGGCTACACCTTC
.	.	TRBV29-1	TRBJ2-1	15	CSVDRRRGDYNEQFF	TGCAGCGTTGATAGGAGAAGAGGCGACTACAATGAGCAGTTCTTC
.	TRBD1	TRBV5-4	TRBJ1-4	15	CASSGGTGPNEKLFF	TGTGCCAGCAGCGGAGGGACAGGGCCCAATGAAAAACTGTTTTTT
.	TRBD1	TRBV18	TRBJ2-1	17	CASSPTQGFRYNNEQFF	TGTGCCAGCTCACCCACACAGGGGTTTAGGTATAACAATGAGCAGTTCTTC
.	TRBD1	TRBV19	TRBJ2-1	15	CASRGDSPSYNEQFF	TGTGCCAGTAGAGGGGACAGCCCCTCCTACAATGAGCAGTTCTTC
.	.	TRBV30	TRBJ1-3	14	CAWKSTGPGNTIYF	TGTGCCTGGAAGAGCACAGGTCCTGGAAACACCATATATTTT
.	TRBD1	TRBV28	TRBJ1-1	16	CASSPVRTGPNTEAFF	TGTGCCAGCAGTCCGGTTCGGACAGGGCCGAACACTGAAGCTTTCTTT
.	.	TRBV5-1	TRBJ1-3	15	CASSLMEGTGNTIYF	TGCGCCAGCAGCTTGATGGAGGGGACTGGAAACACCATATATTTT
.	TRBD2	TRBV5-1	TRBJ2-1	14	CASFSGRAYNEQFF	TGCGCCAGTTTTAGCGGGAGGGCATACAATGAGCAGTTCTTC
.	TRBD2	TRBV11-2	TRBJ2-2	13	CASSSRREGKLFF	TGTGCCAGCAGCTCCCGAAGGGAGGGGAAACTGTTTTTT
.	TRBD2	TRBV7-9	TRBJ2-1	16	CASSIVASGRNNEQFF	TGTGCCAGCAGCATCGTGGCTAGCGGGAGGAACAATGAGCAGTTCTTC
.	TRBD1	TRBV9	TRBJ1-2	15	CASSITGQTNYGYTF	TGTGCCAGCAGCATAACGGGACAGACAAACTATGGCTACACCTTC
few	.	TRBV6-6	TRBJ2-2	14	CASSNRPRAGELFF	TGTGCCAGCAGCAACCGGCCCCGGGCCGGGGAGCTGTTTTTT